This TCR beta chain is from a study of control samples from healthy donors and cancer patients. V lost 4 bases to trimming and J lost 7 bases; unmatched junction nucleotides: 6. Germline CDR1 SGHVS, CDR2 FNYEAQ. This CDR3 spans 13 amino acids. Assay: immunoSEQ multiplex PCR; the TCRdb copy retains only in-frame clones and omits some. The sample lists 95,000 to 130,000 clones; more than 75% were seen once. The source of this sequence is a woman aged 70-85 years in good health. The genes are TRBV7-6 and TRBJ1-2, with 7 bases matching TRBD1. Sequencing used blood. The CDR3 sequence is CASSSQQGFGYTF. The DNA for the CDR3 is TGTGCCAGCAGCTCACAACAGGGGTTTGGCTACACCTTC.